This T cell receptor beta chain was documented in a study of Ad26.COV2.S vaccination and SARS-CoV-2 variants. Background on the study: In the COV1001 trial, the donor was in the Ad26.COV2.S arm. Study-wide points: Vaccine recipients had higher spike-specific TCR breadth than placebo recipients. In vaccinated individuals, spike-specific CD8+ and CD4+ T cell responses reportedly displayed substantial breadth.

Treatment specified: roughly 20 received Ad26.COV2.S at low or high dose, single or two shots; about 5 received placebo; per-sample allocation not given. Sample collection was performed on day 63 after the first vaccine or placebo injection. It was an adult aged 18-55 years in Boston who was the donor. The repertoire was sequenced with immunoSEQ multiplex PCR; TCRdb's copy has only in-frame clones and lacks some. The sample contains approximately 350,000 clones, 80% to 90% of which appear only once. The CDR3 loop spans 14 amino acids. V lost 6 bases, J lost 5 bases, and 4 bases stayed unmatched. The germline V gene has CDR1 MNHEY and CDR2 SVGAGI. Notes on this clone: The antigen remains undetermined.

The receptor's source is a person between 18 and 59 years old who received the Ad26.COV2.S COVID-19 vaccine or a placebo. The sample was peripheral blood, taken in a trial of Ad26.COV2.S vaccine versus placebo. The genes are TRBV6-5 and TRBJ2-2; the match to TRBD1 covers 9 bases. Written as DNA, the CDR3 is TGTGCCAGCAGGTGGACAGGGGAGACCGGGGAGCTGTTTTTT. Translating it yields CASRWTGETGELFF.